The 15 T cell receptor beta chains presented below share a single source sample, sequenced in a study of identical twins. Using its own MiXCR run on the 5' RACE reads, TCRdb lists one record per CDR3 protein. The repertoire holds hundreds of thousands of distinct CDR3 sequences, with over 20% as singletons. This same sample was also part of a study on T cells expressing NK-cell markers.

The sample taken for sequencing was PBMCs. Receptors were obtained from a woman in her late teens or twenties in good health.

The J gene is TRBJ2-1, the V gene TRBV20-1, with 7 nucleotides matching TRBD1. Germline CDR1 DFQATT, CDR2 SNEGSKA (reference sequence). V shed 6 bases and J 8 bases; nucleotides not matched to a gene: 4. The CDR3 extends over 11 amino acids. Here the CDR3 DNA reads TGCAGTGCCCAGACAGGGTATGAGCAGTTCTTC. It translates to CSAQTGYEQFF.

V usage is TRBV27 and J usage is TRBJ2-1; 8 bases match TRBD2. The CDR3 has 13 amino acids. Unmatched junction bases numbered 6, after V lost 9 bases and J lost 5 bases. Germline CDR1 reads MNHEY; CDR2 reads SMNVEV (reference sequence). CDR3 amino acids: CASIGLADNEQFF. In DNA form, the CDR3 reads TGTGCCAGTATTGGACTAGCCGACAATGAGCAGTTCTTC.

The rearrangement uses TRBV14 and TRBJ2-3; 8 nucleotides align to TRBD2. Looked up from germline, CDR1 is SGHDN and CDR2 is FVKESK. CDR3 length: 17 amino acids. After removal of 3 bases from V and 0 bases from J, the junction contained 8 bases not matched to a gene. This CDR3 is CASSQAGLAPSTDTQYF. The CDR3 DNA reads TGTGCCAGCAGCCAGGCTGGACTAGCACCTAGCACAGATACGCAGTATTTT.

This clonotype was counted between two and nine times. This rearrangement joins TRBV2 to TRBJ2-7; D unclear. There are 16 residues in the CDR3. Trimming removed 6 bases from V and 2 bases from J, with 20 bases in between. From germline, CDR1 is SNHLY and CDR2 FYNNEI. The CDR3 region has the DNA TGTGCCAGCAGGGCGACTGAGCTTCTTGGCCCCTACGAGCAGTACTTC. Protein sequence: CASRATELLGPYEQYF. Combining the CDR3 with reference TRBV2 and TRBJ2-7 gives the whole variable domain EPEVTQTPSHQVTQMGQEVILRCVPISNHLYFYWYRQILGQKVEFLVSFYNNEISEKSEIFDDQFSVERPDGSNFTLKIRSTKLEDSAMYFCASRATELLGPYEQYFGPGTRLTVT.

The rearrangement links TRBV6-6 to TRBJ1-4; unclear D gene. Germline CDR1 MNHNY, CDR2 SVGAGI (reference sequence). This CDR3 is 11 amino acids long. Trimming cost V 2 bases and J 8 bases, with 3 bases left between them. This CDR3 reads CASSYQEKLFF. The CDR3 nucleotides read TGTGCCAGCAGTTACCAGGAAAAACTGTTTTTT.

At least ten counts were recorded for this clonotype. The chain combines TRBV24-1 with TRBJ2-1; D possibly corresponds to TRBD1 (6 bases). The CDR3 loop spans 14 amino acids. The germline gives CDR1 KGHDR, CDR2 SFDVKD. The germline V and J ends were trimmed by 1 base and 8 bases, with 11 bases remaining between them. CDR3 amino acids: CATSDLSRGDEQFF. DNA of the CDR3: TGTGCCACCAGTGATTTATCCAGGGGCGATGAGCAGTTCTTC.

A few counts support this clonotype. The CDR3 loop reads CASSFAGTGGTSNQPQHF. The CDR3 region has the DNA TGTGCCAGCAGCTTTGCCGGGACAGGGGGAACTAGCAATCAGCCCCAGCATTTT. The V call is TRBV7-8, the J call TRBJ1-5; 11 nucleotides agree with TRBD1. V lost 3 bases and J lost 0; bases outside the gene matches: 7. This CDR3 region has 18 residues. CDR1 and CDR2 (germline): SGHVS, FQNEAQ.

This clonotype was seen a handful of times. The genes are TRBV20-1 and TRBJ2-5; no reliable D call. The CDR3 extends over 14 amino acids. Between the trimmed V and J ends, which lost 5 bases and 1 base, there was a span of 14 bases. Germline assignment: CDR1 DFQATT and CDR2 SNEGSKA (reference sequence). CDR3 sequence reads: CSAPPSLSQETQYF. CDR3 bases: TGCAGTGCTCCCCCTTCCCTATCCCAAGAGACCCAGTACTTC.

This clonotype was seen a few times. The chain joins TRBV7-2 to TRBJ2-2; D ambiguous. V lost 2 bases and J lost 6, with 10 bases in between. This CDR3 region has 14 residues. Germline lookup yields CDR1 SGHTA and CDR2 FQGNSA. DNA of the CDR3: TGTGCCAGCAGCTTAATGTGGTTAGCCGGGGAGCTGTTTTTT. The encoded protein is CASSLMWLAGELFF.

This clonotype was found a few times. The chain joins TRBV7-2 to TRBJ2-3; no clear D. CDR3 length: 13 amino acids. Trimming pared 1 base from V and 12 bases from J, leaving 14 bases between. Germline lookup yields CDR1 SGHTA and CDR2 FQGNSA. The DNA of the CDR3 is TGTGCCAGCAGCTTAGGTTCGGGCCGCAGACAGTATTTT. This gives the protein CASSLGSGRRQYF.

This clonotype was recorded at least ten times. The rearrangement links TRBV12-3 or TRBV12-4 to TRBJ1-1; D is uncertain. CDR3 length: 13 residues. Between the trimmed V and J ends, which lost 3 bases and 3 bases, there was a span of 8 bases. The CDR3 loop reads CASSLGLDTEAFF. In DNA, the CDR3 is TGTGCCAGCAGTTTGGGGTTGGACACTGAAGCTTTCTTT.

The V and J genes are TRBV5-1 and TRBJ1-1, with D unresolved. CDR1 is SGHRS, CDR2 YFSETQ, per germline. Trimming removed 0 bases at V and 4 bases at J, with 10 bases between. The CDR3 covers 14 residues. Here the CDR3 DNA reads TGCGCCAGCAGCTTGGAGGCGGGGAGCACTGAAGCTTTCTTT. It specifies CASSLEAGSTEAFF.

A few counts support this clonotype. The V call is TRBV5-5, the J call TRBJ2-1; maybe TRBD2 (6 bases). The ends were cut back, 3 bases at V and 2 bases at J, with 12 bases in the middle. Looked up from germline, CDR1 is SGHKS and CDR2 is YYEKEE (reference sequence). This CDR3 is built from 15 residues. The CDR3 nucleotides are TGTGCCAGCAGCTCGCCCGGGAGTCCCTACAATGAGCAGTTCTTC. Amino acid sequence: CASSSPGSPYNEQFF.

This clonotype was seen a few times. The chain combines TRBV12-3 or TRBV12-4 with TRBJ2-2; 9 bases map to TRBD1. The CDR3 extends over 16 amino acids. Trimming at V came to 4 bases and at J to 0 bases, leaving 3 bases not matched to a gene. CDR3 in amino acids: CASSSWTGANTGELFF. The CDR3, as DNA: TGTGCCAGCAGTTCATGGACAGGGGCGAACACCGGGGAGCTGTTTTTT.

This clonotype has more than one count but fewer than ten. The gene calls are TRBV12-3 or TRBV12-4 and TRBJ1-6; maybe TRBD1 (5 bases). Trimming removed 3 bases at V and 13 bases at J, with 16 bases between. The CDR3 covers 14 residues. Here the CDR3 reads CASSLSFGGFPLHF. CDR3 coding DNA: TGTGCCAGCAGTTTGAGTTTTGGGGGGTTCCCCCTCCACTTT.